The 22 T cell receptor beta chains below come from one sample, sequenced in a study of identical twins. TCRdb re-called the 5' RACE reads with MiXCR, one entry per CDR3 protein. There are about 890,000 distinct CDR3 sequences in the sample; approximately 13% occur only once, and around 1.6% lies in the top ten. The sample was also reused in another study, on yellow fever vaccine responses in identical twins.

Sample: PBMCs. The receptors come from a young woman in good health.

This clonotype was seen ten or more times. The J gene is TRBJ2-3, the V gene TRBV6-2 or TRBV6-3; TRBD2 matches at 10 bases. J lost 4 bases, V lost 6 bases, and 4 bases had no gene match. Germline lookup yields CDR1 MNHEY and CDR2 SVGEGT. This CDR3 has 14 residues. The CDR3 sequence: CASRSGGAADTQYF. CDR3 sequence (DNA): TGTGCCAGCAGGAGCGGGGGGGCCGCAGATACGCAGTATTTT.

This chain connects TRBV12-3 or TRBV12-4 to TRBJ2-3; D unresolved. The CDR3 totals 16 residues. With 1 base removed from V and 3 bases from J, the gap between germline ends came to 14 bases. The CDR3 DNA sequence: TGTGCCAGCAGTTTAGGAGGAGAGAGAGCGACAGATACGCAGTATTTT. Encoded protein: CASSLGGERATDTQYF.

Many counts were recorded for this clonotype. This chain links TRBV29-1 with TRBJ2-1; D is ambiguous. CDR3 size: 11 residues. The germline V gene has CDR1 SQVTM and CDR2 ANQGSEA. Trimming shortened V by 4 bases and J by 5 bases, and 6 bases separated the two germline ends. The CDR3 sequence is CSVVRNNEQFF. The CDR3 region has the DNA TGCAGCGTTGTACGGAACAATGAGCAGTTCTTC.

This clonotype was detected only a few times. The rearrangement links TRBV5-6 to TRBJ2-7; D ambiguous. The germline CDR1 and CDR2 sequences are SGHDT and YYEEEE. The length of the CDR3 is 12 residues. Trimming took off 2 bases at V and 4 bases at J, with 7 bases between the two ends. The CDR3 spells CASSFGHYEQYF. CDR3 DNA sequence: TGTGCCAGCAGCTTTGGTCATTACGAGCAGTACTTC.

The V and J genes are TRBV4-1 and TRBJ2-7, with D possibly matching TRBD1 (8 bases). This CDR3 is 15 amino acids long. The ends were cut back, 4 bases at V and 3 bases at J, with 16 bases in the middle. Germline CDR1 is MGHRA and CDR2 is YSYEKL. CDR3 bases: TGCGCCAGCAGCCTAATCAGCGGGACAGGCTACGAGCAGTACTTC. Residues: CASSLISGTGYEQYF.

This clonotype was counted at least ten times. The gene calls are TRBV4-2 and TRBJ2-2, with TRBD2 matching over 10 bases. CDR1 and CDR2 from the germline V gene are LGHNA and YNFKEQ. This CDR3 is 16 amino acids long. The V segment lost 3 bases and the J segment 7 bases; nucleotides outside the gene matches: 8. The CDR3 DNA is TGTGCCAGCAGCCAGGCGAGCGGGGGGGCCAGCGGGGAGCTGTTTTTT. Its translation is CASSQASGGASGELFF.

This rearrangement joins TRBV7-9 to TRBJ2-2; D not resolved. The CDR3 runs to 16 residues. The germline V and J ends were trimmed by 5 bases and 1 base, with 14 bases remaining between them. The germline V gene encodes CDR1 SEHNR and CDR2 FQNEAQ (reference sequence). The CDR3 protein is CASSGQWAVNTGELFF. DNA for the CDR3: TGTGCCAGCAGCGGCCAATGGGCCGTGAACACCGGGGAGCTGTTTTTT.

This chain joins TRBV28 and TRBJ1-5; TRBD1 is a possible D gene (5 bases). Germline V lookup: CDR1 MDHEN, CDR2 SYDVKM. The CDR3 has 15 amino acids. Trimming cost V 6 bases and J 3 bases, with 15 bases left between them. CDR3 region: CASSSVGQNNQPQHF. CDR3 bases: TGTGCCAGCAGCTCGGTCGGACAAAACAATCAGCCCCAGCATTTT.

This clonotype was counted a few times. In nucleotides, the CDR3 is TGCAGTGCAGCCGGGCAGGGACGGAACTACGAGCAGTACTTC. Translation: CSAAGQGRNYEQYF. The chain is built from TRBV20-1 and TRBJ2-7; D tentatively fits TRBD1 or TRBD2 (5 bases each). The CDR3 covers 14 residues. CDR1 is DFQATT, CDR2 SNEGSKA, per germline (reference sequence). The ends were cut back, 6 bases at V and 3 bases at J, with 18 bases in the middle.

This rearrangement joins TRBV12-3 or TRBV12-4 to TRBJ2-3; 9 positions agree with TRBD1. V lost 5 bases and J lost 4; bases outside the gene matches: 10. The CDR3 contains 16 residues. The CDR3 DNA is TGTGCCAGCAGTCCGTGGACAGGGGCAAACTCAGATACGCAGTATTTT. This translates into CASSPWTGANSDTQYF.

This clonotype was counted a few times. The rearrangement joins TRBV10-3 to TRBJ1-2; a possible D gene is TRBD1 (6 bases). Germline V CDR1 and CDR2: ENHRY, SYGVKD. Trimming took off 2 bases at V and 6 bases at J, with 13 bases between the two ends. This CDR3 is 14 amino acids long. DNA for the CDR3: TGTGCCATCAGTGAGCCTACAGGGTACAATGGCTACACCTTC. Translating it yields CAISEPTGYNGYTF.

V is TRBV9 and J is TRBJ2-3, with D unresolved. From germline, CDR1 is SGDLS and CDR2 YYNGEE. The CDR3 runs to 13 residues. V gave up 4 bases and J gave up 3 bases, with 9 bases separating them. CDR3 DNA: TGTGCCAGCAGCTCCGGGCAGACAGATACGCAGTATTTT. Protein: CASSSGQTDTQYF.

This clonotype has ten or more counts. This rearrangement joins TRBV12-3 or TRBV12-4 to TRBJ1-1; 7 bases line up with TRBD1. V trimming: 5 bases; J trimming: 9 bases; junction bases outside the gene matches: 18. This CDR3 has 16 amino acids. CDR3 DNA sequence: TGTGCCAGCAGTACCCTTAGACAGGGAAGGGGTCCGAAAGCTTTCTTT. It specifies CASSTLRQGRGPKAFF.

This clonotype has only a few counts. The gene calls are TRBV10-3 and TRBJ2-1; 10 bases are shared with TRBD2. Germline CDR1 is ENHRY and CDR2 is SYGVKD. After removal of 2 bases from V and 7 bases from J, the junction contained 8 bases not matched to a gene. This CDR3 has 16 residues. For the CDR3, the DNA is TGTGCCATCAGTGAGGCTAGCGGGGGTGTTTCGAATGAGCAGTTCTTC. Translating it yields CAISEASGGVSNEQFF.

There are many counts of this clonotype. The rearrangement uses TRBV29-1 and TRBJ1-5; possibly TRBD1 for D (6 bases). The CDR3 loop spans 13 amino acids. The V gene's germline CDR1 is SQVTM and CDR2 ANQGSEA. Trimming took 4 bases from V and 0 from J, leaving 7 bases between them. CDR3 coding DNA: TGCAGCGTTGGGACAGATAGCAATCAGCCCCAGCATTTT. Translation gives CSVGTDSNQPQHF.

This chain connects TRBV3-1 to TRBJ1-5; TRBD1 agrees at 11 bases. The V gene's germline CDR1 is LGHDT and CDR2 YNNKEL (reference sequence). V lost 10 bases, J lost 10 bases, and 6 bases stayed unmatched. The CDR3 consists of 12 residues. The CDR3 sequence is CATGQGVGPQHF. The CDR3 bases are TGTGCCACGGGACAGGGGGTCGGACCCCAGCATTTT.

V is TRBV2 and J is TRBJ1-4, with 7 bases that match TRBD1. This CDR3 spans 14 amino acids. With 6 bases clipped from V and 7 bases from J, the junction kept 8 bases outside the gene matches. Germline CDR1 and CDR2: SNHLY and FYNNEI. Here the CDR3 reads CASSPGQPGEKLFF. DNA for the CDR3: TGTGCCAGCAGCCCGGGACAGCCTGGTGAAAAACTGTTTTTT.

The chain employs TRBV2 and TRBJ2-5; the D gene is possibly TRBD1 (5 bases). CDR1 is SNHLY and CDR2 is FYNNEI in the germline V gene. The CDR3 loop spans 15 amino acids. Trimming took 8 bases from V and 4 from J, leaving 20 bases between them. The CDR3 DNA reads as TGTGCCAGCCATGGAAGGGGCGCCCCGGGAGAGACCCAGTACTTC. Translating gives CASHGRGAPGETQYF.

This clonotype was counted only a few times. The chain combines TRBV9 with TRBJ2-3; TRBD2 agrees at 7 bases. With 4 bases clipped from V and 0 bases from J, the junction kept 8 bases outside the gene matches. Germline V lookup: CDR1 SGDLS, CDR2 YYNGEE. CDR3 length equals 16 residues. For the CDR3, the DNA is TGTGCCAGCAGCCCTTGGGGAGGGGTTAGCACAGATACGCAGTATTTT. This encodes CASSPWGGVSTDTQYF.

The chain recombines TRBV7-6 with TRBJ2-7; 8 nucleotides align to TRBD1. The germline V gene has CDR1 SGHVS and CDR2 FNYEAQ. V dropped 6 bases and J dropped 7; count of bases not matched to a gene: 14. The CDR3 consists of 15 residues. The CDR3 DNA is TGTGCCAGCAGAAAAAGCGGTACAGGGGGAGATGAGCAGTACTTC. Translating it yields CASRKSGTGGDEQYF.

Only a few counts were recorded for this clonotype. CDR3 in DNA: TGCGCCAGCAGGGGGGTGGGAGAGAGTGAAGCTTTCTTT. Translated: CASRGVGESEAFF. The chain joins TRBV5-1 to TRBJ1-1; a possible D gene is TRBD1 (5 bases). The CDR3 runs 13 residues. Per germline, CDR1 SGHRS and CDR2 YFSETQ. V lost 5 bases and J lost 7, with 15 bases in between. Full variable domain (remainder filled in from reference TRBV5-1 and TRBJ1-1): KAGVTQTPRYLIKTRGQQVTLSCSPISGHRSVSWYQQTPGQGLQFLFEYFSETQRNKGNFPGRFSGRQFSNSRSEMNVSTLELGDSALYLCASRGVGESEAFFGQGTRLTVV.

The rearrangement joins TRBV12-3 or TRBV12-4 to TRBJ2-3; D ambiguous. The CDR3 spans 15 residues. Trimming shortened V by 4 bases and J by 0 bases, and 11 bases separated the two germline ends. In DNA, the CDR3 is TGTGCCAGCAGTTGGGGAAATCCTAGCACAGATACGCAGTATTTT. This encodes CASSWGNPSTDTQYF.